The clone carrying this T cell receptor beta chain was counted a single time. This sample is drawn from a study of cytomegalovirus exposure and HLA in healthy donors. Turning to the study itself: Unique TCRs numbering around 85 million, obtained from HLA-typed donors, made up an early data release.

This CDR3 spans 15 amino acids. Germline CDR1 and CDR2: SGHNT and YYREEE (reference sequence). Losses at the gene ends were 4 bases for V and 5 bases for J; bases not matched to a gene: 8. Healthy people donating bone marrow made up the donors. The PCR ran on 60 Vbeta and 13 Jbeta primers. Repertoires were generated with immunoSEQ multiplex PCR, while TCRdb's copy carries only in-frame clones and drops some. The table records 110,000 to 150,000 clones, roughly four fifths of them present only once. This clonotype was sampled from a woman aged 55-70 years in good health and CMV-seropositive. The sequenced sample was PBMCs. The rearrangement joins TRBV5-4 to TRBJ2-2, with TRBD2 matching 7 bases. The CDR3 reads CASSRGGSGTGELFF. The CDR3 DNA follows: TGTGCCAGCAGCCGGGGCGGGAGCGGAACCGGGGAGCTGTTTTTT.